This T cell receptor (beta chain) appears in the sequencing data of a study of blood T cell repertoires in COVID-19. Study as a whole: Samples taken during acute and convalescent COVID-19 were collected in the United States, Italy and Spain. PBMCs, B-cell-depleted T cells, or T cells were the source of the cDNA or gDNA that made up the material.

How the authors handled the data: From reference gene primer amplification, estimates of nucleated cell counts were derived. TCRdb's table, derived via immunoSEQ multiplex PCR, lists solely in-frame clones and lacks some. That table supplies the V and J calls and clone size; D and trimming were determined from the DNA. The table has roughly 160,000 clones, roughly 87% seen once; the top ten hold 3.5% to 4%. The CDR3 loop spans 13 amino acids. V lost 10 bases to trimming and J lost 6 bases; unmatched junction nucleotides: 9. Germline CDR1 ENHRY, CDR2 SYGVKD. This chain connects TRBV10-3 to TRBJ1-1, with 9 bases that match TRBD1. Sequencing was carried out using peripheral blood. This TCR was sampled from a woman aged 55-75 years who had recovered from COVID-19. The CDR3 here is CASAQGALSEAFF. DNA for the CDR3: TGTGCCAGTGCACAGGGGGCGCTCTCTGAAGCTTTCTTT.